This T cell receptor (beta chain) was captured by sequencing in a study of blood T cells in healthy people across ages. Each donor was a healthy Caucasian individual from Russia, aged roughly 6 to 90. Together with a sample-barcoded 5' primer, a J-beta primer mix was included in a second PCR lasting about 7 to 12 cycles. TCRdb re-analysed the 5' RACE reads in MiXCR, keeping a single row per CDR3 protein. The sample shows approximately 800,000 distinct CDR3 sequences, about 42% of them seen only once. Germline CDR1 and CDR2: MDHEN and SYDVKM. The CDR3 totals 16 residues. Study results and caveats: Reliance upon unsorted PBMCs precluded definitive naive versus antigen-experienced comparison. As age increased, TCR beta diversity per million T cells fell in a roughly linear fashion. It was found that TCR beta diversity correlated strongly with the percentage of naive T cells.

With regard to this clonotype: Its antigen remains unidentified. Relative to the germline gene, one junction end is altered; a read error may explain this.

This chain connects TRBV28 to TRBJ2-6; D remains unclear. Specimen: blood. This clonotype was obtained from a man older than 75 in good health. The CDR3 sequence: CASSFSGRIGTNVLTF. CDR3 DNA sequence: TGTGCCAGCAGTTTTTCCGGACGGATTGGGACCAACGTCCTGACTTTC.